This is a list of T cell receptor beta chains from one sample in a study of CD8+CD57+ T cells in acquired aplastic anemia. Via MiXCR, TCRdb re-called the reads, giving one row per CDR3 protein. The sample lists about 54,000 distinct CDR3 sequences; just over 55% were seen once. Material for sequencing was sorted CD4+, CD8+, or CD8+CD57+ T cells (not recorded which) from PBMCs. These receptors were obtained from a human donor with aplastic anemia. Both conserved end residues are part of each CDR3. Fields, in order: J gene, clone size, V gene, D gene, CDR3 DNA, CDR3 protein. D genes are given only for firm matches. A clone size is listed for some rows: how often the clone was seen (once, few, many), or a class if it is expanded.

J: TRBJ1-1
size: many
V: TRBV6-1
D: .
DNA: TGTGCCAGCAGTCCCAACCCGAACACTGAAGCTTTCTTT
CDR3: CASSPNPNTEAFF

J: TRBJ2-5
size: .
V: TRBV2
D: TRBD1
DNA: TGTGCCAGCAGTCCAGGACAGGGGGTAGGAAGGTACCAAGAGACCCAGTACTTC
CDR3: CASSPGQGVGRYQETQYF

J: TRBJ2-3
size: .
V: TRBV4-3
D: TRBD2
DNA: TGCGCCAGCAGCCAGGGACTAGGTACGCAGTATTTT
CDR3: CASSQGLGTQYF

J: TRBJ2-5
size: .
V: TRBV24-1
D: .
DNA: TGTGCCACCAGTGATGCACAGGGTTTGCCAGGGACCCAGTACTTC
CDR3: CATSDAQGLPGTQYF

J: TRBJ1-2
size: .
V: TRBV10-3
D: .
DNA: TGTGCCATCAAACCGGACGGAGACTATGGCTACACCTTC
CDR3: CAIKPDGDYGYTF

J: TRBJ2-7
size: .
V: TRBV15
D: .
DNA: TGTGCCACCAGCAGAGGGGGCGAAACCTACGAGCAGTACTTC
CDR3: CATSRGGETYEQYF

J: TRBJ1-5
size: .
V: TRBV10-3
D: .
DNA: TGTGCCATCAGTGACGGAGGGAGTCAGCCCCAGCATTTT
CDR3: CAISDGGSQPQHF

J: TRBJ2-7
size: .
V: TRBV19
D: .
DNA: TGTGCCAGTAGTTTTGGACCCTCCTACGAGCAGTACTTC
CDR3: CASSFGPSYEQYF

J: TRBJ2-7
size: .
V: TRBV10-1
D: TRBD1
DNA: TGCGCCAGCAGTTACACCGGGACAGGCTCCTACGAGCAGTACTTT
CDR3: CASSYTGTGSYEQYF

J: TRBJ2-3
size: .
V: TRBV24-1
D: TRBD2
DNA: TGTGCCACCAGTGATACCAGCGGGGAGGGTACGCAGTATTTT
CDR3: CATSDTSGEGTQYF

J: TRBJ2-5
size: .
V: TRBV19
D: .
DNA: TGTGCCAGTAGTATGTACAACCAAGAGACCCAGTACTTC
CDR3: CASSMYNQETQYF

J: TRBJ2-7
size: .
V: TRBV2
D: TRBD1
DNA: TGTGCCAGCAGTTCCAGACAGGGGGCCTACGAGCAGTACTTC
CDR3: CASSSRQGAYEQYF

J: TRBJ2-1
size: .
V: TRBV7-6
D: TRBD2
DNA: TGTGCCAGCAGCTTAGGGCGGGGGGAGAGTGAGCAGTTCTTC
CDR3: CASSLGRGESEQFF

J: TRBJ1-2
size: .
V: TRBV20-1
D: .
DNA: TGCAGTGCCGACGGGGGCTTGGCGAGCTACACCTTC
CDR3: CSADGGLASYTF

J: TRBJ1-5
size: .
V: TRBV19
D: .
DNA: TGTGCCAGTAGTATAGGAATAAAGCAGCCCCAGCATTTT
CDR3: CASSIGIKQPQHF

J: TRBJ2-3
size: .
V: TRBV10-3
D: .
DNA: TGTGCCATCAGTGACGGTAGTGGGTCCACAGATACGCAGTATTTT
CDR3: CAISDGSGSTDTQYF

J: TRBJ2-7
size: .
V: TRBV10-3
D: TRBD2
DNA: TGTGTCATCAGTGAGACTAGCGGGGGGGGAAACTACGAGCAGTACTTC
CDR3: CVISETSGGGNYEQYF

J: TRBJ2-2
size: few
V: TRBV25-1
D: .
DNA: TGTGCCAGCAGTGAGACCCGGCAGAACACCGGGGAGCTGTTTTTT
CDR3: CASSETRQNTGELFF

J: TRBJ2-1
size: .
V: TRBV2
D: .
DNA: TGTGCCAGCAGGGAAGATGTCGATGAGCAGTTCTTC
CDR3: CASREDVDEQFF

J: TRBJ1-4
size: .
V: TRBV10-3
D: TRBD1
DNA: TGTGCCATCAGTGAGTCGACAGGGGTGGGAGAAAAACTGTTTTTT
CDR3: CAISESTGVGEKLFF

J: TRBJ1-1
size: few
V: TRBV29-1
D: .
DNA: TGCAGCGTTGAAGAAGGGAGCTACACTGAAGCTTTCTTT
CDR3: CSVEEGSYTEAFF

J: TRBJ2-3
size: .
V: TRBV9
D: TRBD2
DNA: TGTGCCAGCAGCGTGTCCGGGGGGGGCACAGATACGCAGTATTTT
CDR3: CASSVSGGGTDTQYF

J: TRBJ2-1
size: .
V: TRBV11-1
D: TRBD1
DNA: TGTGCCAGCAGCTTAGAGGAACAGGGGTGGAATGAGCAGTTCTTC
CDR3: CASSLEEQGWNEQFF

J: TRBJ2-3
size: few
V: TRBV2
D: .
DNA: TGTGCCAGCAGTGAGAGACAGAGCTTCACAGATACGCAGTATTTT
CDR3: CASSERQSFTDTQYF

J: TRBJ1-5
size: .
V: TRBV7-2
D: .
DNA: TGTGCCAGCAGCTTAGACAGAGCCCAGCCCCAGCATTTT
CDR3: CASSLDRAQPQHF

J: TRBJ1-6
size: .
V: TRBV11-2
D: TRBD1
DNA: TGTGCCAGCAGCTTATATGGGTTGGCAGGGGGCGATAATTCACCCCTCCACTTT
CDR3: CASSLYGLAGGDNSPLHF

J: TRBJ1-4
size: .
V: TRBV29-1
D: .
DNA: TGCAGCGCCAGGGGTACAGTGGAGACTAATGAAAAACTGTTTTTT
CDR3: CSARGTVETNEKLFF

J: TRBJ2-7
size: many
V: TRBV6-5
D: TRBD1
DNA: TGTGCCAGCAGTTACGTACAGGGGGCCTACGAGCAGTACTTC
CDR3: CASSYVQGAYEQYF

J: TRBJ1-2
size: .
V: TRBV4-1
D: .
DNA: TGCGCCAGCAGCCACACCTGGGGGGGCGGGCAGGATGGCTACACCTTC
CDR3: CASSHTWGGGQDGYTF

J: TRBJ1-2
size: few
V: TRBV14
D: .
DNA: TGTGCCAGCAGCCAGACCGTCTCTGGCTACACCTTC
CDR3: CASSQTVSGYTF

J: TRBJ2-1
size: once
V: TRBV29-1
D: .
DNA: TGCAGCGTTGGTTTTCATGAGCAGTTCTTC
CDR3: CSVGFHEQFF

J: TRBJ2-7
size: .
V: TRBV20-1
D: TRBD1
DNA: TGCAGTGCTAGAGATGACAGGGGATCCTACGAGCAGTACTTC
CDR3: CSARDDRGSYEQYF

J: TRBJ1-1
size: .
V: TRBV11-3
D: TRBD1
DNA: TGTGCCAGCAGCTCCGACAGGGGCAACACTGAAGCTTTCTTT
CDR3: CASSSDRGNTEAFF

J: TRBJ1-3
size: .
V: TRBV29-1
D: TRBD1
DNA: TGCAGCGTCGGGGACAGGGGCATCTCTGGAAACACCATATATTTT
CDR3: CSVGDRGISGNTIYF

J: TRBJ1-1
size: .
V: TRBV29-1
D: .
DNA: TGCAGCGTTGTGGGGGTTGGTGAAGCTTTCTTT
CDR3: CSVVGVGEAFF

J: TRBJ1-2
size: .
V: TRBV25-1
D: TRBD1
DNA: TGTGCCAGCAGTGAACCGGGGACAGGGTGGGGCTACACCTTC
CDR3: CASSEPGTGWGYTF

J: TRBJ1-2
size: few
V: TRBV29-1
D: .
DNA: TGCAGCGTTGATTCGGGGGGCGCCTATGGCTACACCTTC
CDR3: CSVDSGGAYGYTF

J: TRBJ2-5
size: .
V: TRBV19
D: .
DNA: TGTGCCAGTAGTATAGCCAGCAGCGGCCAAGAGACCCAGTACTTC
CDR3: CASSIASSGQETQYF

J: TRBJ1-5
size: many
V: TRBV6-2/TRBV6-3
D: .
DNA: TGTGCCAGCAAAGACCTCCAGGGAGGGGTGAATCAGCCCCAGCATTTT
CDR3: CASKDLQGGVNQPQHF